A single sample is the source of the 12 T cell receptor beta chains below, sequenced in a study of blood T cell repertoires in COVID-19. Clones were sequenced by immunoSEQ multiplex PCR, and TCRdb holds only the in-frame ones, with some missing. This sample yields some 320,000 clones, of which approximately 91% are seen a single time; around 3.9% belongs to the top ten. Sequenced input: PBMCs or T cells enriched from blood (not recorded which). The receptors derive from a woman aged 25 to 39 who had been exposed to COVID-19.

This sequence joins TRBV29-1 and TRBJ2-1, with D perhaps matching TRBD1 (5 bases). The CDR3 covers 14 residues. Germline-derived CDR1 and CDR2 are SQVTM and ANQGSEA. V was shortened by 2 bases and J by 2 bases, with 10 bases between the two germline ends. The CDR3 sequence: CSVEPGIAYNEQFF. CDR3 sequence (DNA): TGCAGCGTTGAACCAGGGATAGCCTACAATGAGCAGTTCTTC.

The gene calls are TRBV7-2 and TRBJ2-1, with 7 positions matching TRBD2. This CDR3 has 12 residues. V shed 1 base and J 14 bases; nucleotides not matched to a gene: 5. Germline V gene lookup returns CDR1 SGHTA and CDR2 FQGNSA. The CDR3 protein is CASSLEAGREFF. The CDR3 DNA sequence: TGTGCCAGCAGCTTAGAGGCGGGGAGGGAGTTCTTC.

The rearrangement joins TRBV5-1 to TRBJ2-3; 15 bases match TRBD2. Germline V lookup: CDR1 SGHRS, CDR2 YFSETQ. The CDR3 has 16 amino acids. J gave up 4 bases and V 4 bases, and 4 bases lay outside the gene matches. The CDR3 region has the DNA TGCGCCAGCAGCCCCAGGACTAGCGGGGGGGCAGATACGCAGTATTTT. Residues: CASSPRTSGGADTQYF.

J is TRBJ2-1 and V is TRBV6-5; TRBD2 matches 11 bases. The length of the CDR3 is 14 residues. Germline loops: CDR1 MNHEY, CDR2 SVGAGI. Unmatched junction bases numbered 4, after V lost 6 bases and J lost 6 bases. CDR3 DNA: TGTGCCAGCAGCCTTAGCGGGGGGGGCAATGAGCAGTTCTTC. The encoded protein is CASSLSGGGNEQFF.

The chain links TRBV28 to TRBJ1-1; 12 bases agree with TRBD1. CDR1 is MDHEN and CDR2 is SYDVKM in the germline V gene. Trimming cost V 7 bases and J 2 bases; bases outside gene matches: 14. The CDR3 runs to 18 residues. The CDR3 loop reads CASTLYDGTGGENTEAFF. The DNA for the CDR3 is TGTGCCAGCACCCTGTATGACGGGACAGGGGGCGAAAACACTGAAGCTTTCTTT.

The chain is built from TRBV5-5 and TRBJ2-5, with 8 bases lining up with TRBD2. The CDR3 contains 15 residues. The J segment lost 4 bases and the V segment lost 2 bases, leaving 7 bases of the junction unmatched. Germline V gene sequence: CDR1 SGHKS, CDR2 YYEKEE (reference sequence). The CDR3 DNA follows: TGTGCCAGCAGCTTCCCGGGACTAGTCGGAGAGACCCAGTACTTC. Its translation: CASSFPGLVGETQYF.

This chain joins TRBV27 and TRBJ2-5, with 9 bases matching TRBD2. The J segment lost 0 bases and the V segment lost 2 bases, leaving 7 bases of the junction unmatched. Germline CDR1 and CDR2: MNHEY and SMNVEV (reference sequence). This CDR3 has 17 residues. Written as DNA, the CDR3 is TGTGCCAGCAGTTTACGGGCTAGCGGGGTGTACCAAGAGACCCAGTACTTC. It encodes CASSLRASGVYQETQYF.

This clone was recorded once. The chain carries TRBV5-1 and TRBJ1-2; possibly TRBD1 for D (6 bases). This CDR3 region has 14 residues. V dropped 4 bases and J dropped 5 bases, with 15 bases sitting between them. Germline V CDR1 and CDR2: SGHRS, YFSETQ. The CDR3 nucleotides read TGCGCCAGCAGCATGGGGACACCCGTATATGGCTACACCTTC. Residues: CASSMGTPVYGYTF. The complete variable domain, with remaining parts taken from reference TRBV5-1 and TRBJ1-2, reads KAGVTQTPRYLIKTRGQQVTLSCSPISGHRSVSWYQQTPGQGLQFLFEYFSETQRNKGNFPGRFSGRQFSNSRSEMNVSTLELGDSALYLCASSMGTPVYGYTFGSGTRLTVV.

This chain connects TRBV19 to TRBJ1-3; perhaps TRBD1 as D (6 bases). V shed 5 bases and J shed 2 bases, with 16 bases lying between them. From germline, CDR1 is LNHDA and CDR2 SQIVND (reference sequence). The CDR3 is 16 residues long. The CDR3 reads CASSALQGIAGNTIYF. In DNA form, the CDR3 reads TGTGCCAGTAGTGCCTTACAGGGAATCGCTGGAAACACCATATATTTT.

V and J are TRBV7-2 and TRBJ1-6; TRBD1 is a possible D gene (5 bases). The V end lost 2 bases, the J end lost 7 bases, and 12 bases lay between the germline ends. Germline CDR1 is SGHTA and CDR2 is FQGNSA. The CDR3 sequence is 15 residues long. CDR3 DNA sequence: TGTGCCAGCAGCTTATGGAGGGGCGGGAATTCACCCCTCCACTTT. Its translation: CASSLWRGGNSPLHF.

This clone was observed a few times. The chain recombines TRBV4-1 with TRBJ2-3, with no clear D. The V end lost 4 bases, the J end lost 6 bases, and 17 bases lay between the germline ends. The CDR3 extends over 15 amino acids. CDR1 and CDR2 (germline): MGHRA, YSYEKL. This chain's CDR3 is CASSRQGNLRDTQYF. CDR3 sequence (DNA): TGCGCCAGCAGCCGACAAGGAAATCTTAGGGATACGCAGTATTTT.

The chain combines TRBV2 with TRBJ2-7, with 10 bases lining up with TRBD2. V lost 2 bases and J lost 7; bases outside the gene matches: 5. CDR1 and CDR2 (germline): SNHLY, FYNNEI. CDR3 length equals 14 residues. CDR3 sequence reads: CASSEPAGGREQYF. CDR3 nucleotides: TGTGCCAGCAGTGAACCAGCGGGGGGGAGGGAGCAGTACTTC.